This TCR beta chain originates from a study of PD-1 blockade in classical Hodgkin lymphoma. Study-wide results and limits: Significantly greater TCR diversity emerged by C4D1 in CD4+ cells but not CD8+ cells. Nivolumab initiation under 1 year post-ASCT meant exclusion. Repertoires differed for reasons still undefined, possibly disease activity or prior therapy.

This table comes from immunoSEQ multiplex PCR, and its TCRdb copy is limited to in-frame clones, with some not included. The sample carries some 45,000 clones, 78% recorded once. Time point here: cycle 4 day 1 (C4D1), after 5 to 7 weeks of nivolumab. Every single patient, without exception, relapsed after autologous stem cell transplantation, and brentuximab vedotin exposure varied. Germline V gene sequence: CDR1 DFQATT, CDR2 SNEGSKA (reference sequence). Trimming removed 5 bases at V and 3 bases at J, with 8 bases between. This CDR3 comprises 11 residues. In its sample, this clone was seen a few times. Its antigen is as yet unknown.

The chain links TRBV20-1 to TRBJ2-7; possible D gene TRBD1, 6 bases. The source is a human donor with classical Hodgkin lymphoma. Specimen: peripheral blood mononuclear cells (PBMCs), collected before the fourth cycle of nivolumab. The CDR3 sequence is CSAGQNYEQYF. As DNA, the CDR3 is TGCAGTGCTGGACAGAACTACGAGCAGTACTTC.